Listed below are T cell receptor beta chains from one sample, sequenced in a study of T cell responses to AZD1222 COVID-19 vaccine. This table comes from immunoSEQ multiplex PCR, and its TCRdb copy is limited to in-frame clones, with some not included. Here the sample spans approximately 90,000 clones, about 89% being singletons. The sequencing here drew on peripheral blood, taken on day 0 of AZD1222 vaccination. All receptors come from an adult in good health. Each CDR3 is given with its conserved first and last residue. D genes are given only for firm matches. The size field is filled for only some rows; it gives once, few, many or a size class.

d_gene: NA; j_gene: TRBJ1-3; abundance: NA; v_gene: TRBV12-5; len: 16; CDR3nt: TGTGCTAGTGGTTTGACGGCCCCGAACTCTGGAAACACCATATATTTT; CDR3aa: CASGLTAPNSGNTIYF
d_gene: NA; j_gene: TRBJ2-3; abundance: NA; v_gene: TRBV14; len: 16; CDR3nt: TGTGCCAGCAGCCAAGGGTTGGGGTTCGGGAGAGATACGCAGTATTTT; CDR3aa: CASSQGLGFGRDTQYF
d_gene: TRBD1; j_gene: TRBJ1-5; abundance: NA; v_gene: TRBV28; len: 15; CDR3nt: TGTGCCAGCAGGGAGACAGGGAATTTTATCAGCCCCCAGCATTTT; CDR3aa: CASRETGNFISPQHF
d_gene: NA; j_gene: TRBJ1-5; abundance: once; v_gene: TRBV6-4; len: 14; CDR3nt: TGTGCCAGCAGTGACTCGTCTAGGAATCAGCCCCAGCATTTT; CDR3aa: CASSDSSRNQPQHF
d_gene: NA; j_gene: TRBJ1-1; abundance: NA; v_gene: TRBV7-9; len: 14; CDR3nt: TGTGCCAGCAGCTTAGGGCAGGGGAGGCCTGAAGCTTTCTTT; CDR3aa: CASSLGQGRPEAFF
d_gene: NA; j_gene: TRBJ2-5; abundance: NA; v_gene: TRBV9; len: 14; CDR3nt: TGTGCCAGCAGCGTTGGGCAGGGTAAAGAGACCCAGTACTTC; CDR3aa: CASSVGQGKETQYF
d_gene: NA; j_gene: TRBJ1-2; abundance: NA; v_gene: TRBV6-1; len: 12; CDR3nt: TGTGCCAGCTGGGAAGCCCTCTATGGCTACACCTTC; CDR3aa: CASWEALYGYTF
d_gene: NA; j_gene: TRBJ1-1; abundance: NA; v_gene: TRBV6-5; len: 16; CDR3nt: TGTGCCAGCAGTTACGAACCGTGGCTGCGAAGCACTGAAGCTTTCTTT; CDR3aa: CASSYEPWLRSTEAFF
d_gene: NA; j_gene: TRBJ2-7; abundance: NA; v_gene: TRBV5-6; len: 15; CDR3nt: TGTGCCAGCAGCTCCGGCGTTAAAGGGAACTACGAGCAGTACTTC; CDR3aa: CASSSGVKGNYEQYF
d_gene: TRBD1; j_gene: TRBJ1-1; abundance: NA; v_gene: TRBV5-4; len: 15; CDR3nt: TGTGCCAGCAGCCGGGGAGGGACAGCGAACACTGAAGCTTTCTTT; CDR3aa: CASSRGGTANTEAFF
d_gene: NA; j_gene: TRBJ2-7; abundance: NA; v_gene: TRBV28; len: 14; CDR3nt: TGTGCCAGCAAAATCCCAGGGGACCCCTACGAGCAGTACTTC; CDR3aa: CASKIPGDPYEQYF
d_gene: NA; j_gene: TRBJ2-5; abundance: NA; v_gene: TRBV7-8; len: 13; CDR3nt: TGTGCCAGCAGTTCCCAGGCCGAAGAGACCCAGTACTTC; CDR3aa: CASSSQAEETQYF
d_gene: NA; j_gene: TRBJ2-1; abundance: NA; v_gene: TRBV12-5; len: 15; CDR3nt: TGTGCTAGTGGTTTGGTACTAGGGGGAGTAGGCGAGCAGTTCTTC; CDR3aa: CASGLVLGGVGEQFF
d_gene: NA; j_gene: TRBJ1-1; abundance: NA; v_gene: TRBV30; len: 10; CDR3nt: TGTGCGTTAAGATTCACTGAAGCTTTCTTT; CDR3aa: CALRFTEAFF
d_gene: TRBD1; j_gene: TRBJ2-7; abundance: NA; v_gene: TRBV5-5; len: 14; CDR3nt: TGTGCCAGCAGCTTGGGACAGGGAAGCGACGAGCAGTACTTC; CDR3aa: CASSLGQGSDEQYF
d_gene: NA; j_gene: TRBJ1-1; abundance: NA; v_gene: TRBV30; len: 13; CDR3nt: TGTGCCTGGAGTGTCGGTTTGAACACTGAAGCTTTCTTT; CDR3aa: CAWSVGLNTEAFF
d_gene: NA; j_gene: TRBJ1-2; abundance: NA; v_gene: TRBV5-1; len: 13; CDR3nt: TGCGCCAGCAGTGTTGAGGGGAACTATGGCTACACCTTC; CDR3aa: CASSVEGNYGYTF
d_gene: TRBD2; j_gene: TRBJ2-1; abundance: NA; v_gene: TRBV3-1/TRBV3-2; len: 16; CDR3nt: TGTGCCAGCAGCCCCCAACTAGCGGGGGGCCCCAATGAGCAGTTCTTC; CDR3aa: CASSPQLAGGPNEQFF
d_gene: NA; j_gene: TRBJ1-1; abundance: NA; v_gene: TRBV6-5; len: 13; CDR3nt: TGTGCCAGCAGGATGACAGCGAACACTGAAGCTTTCTTT; CDR3aa: CASRMTANTEAFF
d_gene: NA; j_gene: TRBJ1-1; abundance: NA; v_gene: TRBV3-1/TRBV3-2; len: 14; CDR3nt: TGTGCCAGCCGATTATCGAGCGCGAACACTGAAGCTTTCTTT; CDR3aa: CASRLSSANTEAFF